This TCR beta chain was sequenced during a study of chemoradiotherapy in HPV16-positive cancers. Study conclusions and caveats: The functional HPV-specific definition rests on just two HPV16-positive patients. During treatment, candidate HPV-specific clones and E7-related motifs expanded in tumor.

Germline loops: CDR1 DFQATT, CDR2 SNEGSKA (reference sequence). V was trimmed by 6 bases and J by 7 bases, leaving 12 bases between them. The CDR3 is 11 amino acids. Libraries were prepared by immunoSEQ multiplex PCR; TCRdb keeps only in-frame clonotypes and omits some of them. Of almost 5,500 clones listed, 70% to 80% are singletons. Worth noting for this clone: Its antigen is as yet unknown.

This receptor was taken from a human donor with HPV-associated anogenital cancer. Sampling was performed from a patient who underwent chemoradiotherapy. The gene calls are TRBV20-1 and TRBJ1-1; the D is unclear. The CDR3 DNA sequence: TGCAGTGCCCCAAGATCTTATGAAGCTTTCTTT. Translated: CSAPRSYEAFF.